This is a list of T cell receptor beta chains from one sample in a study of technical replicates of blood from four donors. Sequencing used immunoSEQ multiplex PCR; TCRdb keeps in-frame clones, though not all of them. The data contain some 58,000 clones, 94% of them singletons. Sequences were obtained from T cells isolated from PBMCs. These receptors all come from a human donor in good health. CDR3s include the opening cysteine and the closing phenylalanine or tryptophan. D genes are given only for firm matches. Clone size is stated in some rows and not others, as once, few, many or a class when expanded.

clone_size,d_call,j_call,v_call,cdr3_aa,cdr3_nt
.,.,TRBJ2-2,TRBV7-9,CATGPFSPTPGELFF,TGTGCCACCGGTCCTTTTAGCCCGACCCCCGGGGAGCTGTTTTTT
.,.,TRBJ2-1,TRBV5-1,CARPKGWNNEQFF,TGCGCCAGACCCAAGGGGTGGAACAATGAGCAGTTCTTC
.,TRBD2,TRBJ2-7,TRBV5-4,CASSPPRGEKDYEQYF,TGTGCCAGCAGCCCCCCACGGGGGGAGAAAGACTACGAGCAGTACTTC
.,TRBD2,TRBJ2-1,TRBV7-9,CASSLDPGLAEEQFF,TGTGCCAGCAGCTTAGATCCCGGACTAGCGGAAGAGCAGTTCTTC
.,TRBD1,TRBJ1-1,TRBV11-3,CASTNPGDRLELNTEAFF,TGTGCCAGCACCAATCCCGGGGACAGGCTCGAATTGAACACTGAAGCTTTCTTT
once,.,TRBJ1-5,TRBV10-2,CASRRDGNSGPQHF,TGCGCCAGCAGAAGAGACGGGAATAGTGGGCCCCAGCATTTT
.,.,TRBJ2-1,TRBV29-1,CSVGLVSYNEQFF,TGCAGCGTTGGACTAGTATCCTACAATGAGCAGTTCTTC
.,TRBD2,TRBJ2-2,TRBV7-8,CASSSWTSGTNGELFF,TGTGCCAGCAGCTCGTGGACTAGCGGGACGAACGGGGAGCTGTTTTTT
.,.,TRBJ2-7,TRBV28,CASSFRGSTFF,TGTGCCAGCAGTTTTAGGGGTTCTACTTTCTTC
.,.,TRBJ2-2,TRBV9,CASSPPIGDSNTGELFF,TGTGCCAGCAGCCCCCCGATAGGGGACTCCAACACCGGGGAGCTGTTTTTT